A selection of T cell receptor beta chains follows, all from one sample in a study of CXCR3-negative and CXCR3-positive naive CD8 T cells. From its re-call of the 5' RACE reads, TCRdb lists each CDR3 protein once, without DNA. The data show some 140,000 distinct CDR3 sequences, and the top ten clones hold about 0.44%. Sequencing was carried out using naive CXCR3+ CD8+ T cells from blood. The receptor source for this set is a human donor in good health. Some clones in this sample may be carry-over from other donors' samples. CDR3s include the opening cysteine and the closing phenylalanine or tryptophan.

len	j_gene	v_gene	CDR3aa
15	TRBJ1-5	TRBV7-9	CASSSAGEADQPQHF
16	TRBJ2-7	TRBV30	CAWSFFAGAGVYEQYF
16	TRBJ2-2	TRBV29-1	CSAQLAGGPNTGELFF
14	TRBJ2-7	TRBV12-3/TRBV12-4	CASSLAGTSGEQYF
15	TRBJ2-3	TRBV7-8	CASSLEEPRQDTQYF
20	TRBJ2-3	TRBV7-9	CASSLGRGGSGSFSTDTQYF
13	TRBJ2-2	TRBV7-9	CAPTSLNTGELFF
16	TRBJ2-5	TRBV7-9	CASRTQLAGGLETQYF
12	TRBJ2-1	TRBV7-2	CASSLPSYEQFF
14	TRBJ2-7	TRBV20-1	CSARVGTGHYEQYF
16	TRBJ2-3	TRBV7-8	CASSLLAGDPTDTQYF
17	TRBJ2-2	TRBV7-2	CASSFPSGRAATGELFF
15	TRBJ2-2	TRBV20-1	CSARDSGPSTGELFF
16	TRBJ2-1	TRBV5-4	CASSSLAGASYNEQFF
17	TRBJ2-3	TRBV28	CASRLATHRISTDTQYF
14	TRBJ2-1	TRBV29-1	CSVESKGTTNEQFF
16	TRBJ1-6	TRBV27	CASSRNPDGYNSPLHF
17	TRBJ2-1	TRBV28	CASSFRVQLAGYNEQFF
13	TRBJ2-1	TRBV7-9	CASSPRGGNEQFF
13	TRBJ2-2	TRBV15	CATSNKRTGELFF
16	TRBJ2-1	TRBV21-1	CASSKLWAGGNNEQFF
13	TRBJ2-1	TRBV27	CASSSHTRLEQFF
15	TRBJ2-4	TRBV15	CATSRDRTVANIQYF
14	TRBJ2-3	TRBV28	CASSSAGVADTQYF
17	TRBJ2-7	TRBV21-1	CASSKRWGGQGDYEQYF
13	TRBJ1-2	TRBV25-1	CASSEGGPGGYTF
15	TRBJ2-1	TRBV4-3	CASSQDHTRVHEQFF
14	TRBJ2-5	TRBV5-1	CASSWMARQETQYF
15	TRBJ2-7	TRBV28	CASSTSTGPSYEQYF
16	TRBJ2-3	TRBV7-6	CASSLGPAGAGDTQYF
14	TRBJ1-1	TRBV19	CASSQGYMNTEAFF
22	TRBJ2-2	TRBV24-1	CATSDPPNKGLADAANTGELFF
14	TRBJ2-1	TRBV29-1	CSVVAGSSYNEQFF
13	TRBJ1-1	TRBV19	CASSMQQNTEAFF
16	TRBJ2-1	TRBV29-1	CSVQGTYLSSYNEQFF
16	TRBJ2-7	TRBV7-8	CASSFKGQAVSYEQYF
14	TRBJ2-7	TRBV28	CASSLGGRAYEQYF